This T cell receptor (beta chain) originates from a study of identical twins (dated by TCRdb to about 2016). Background for the entire study: TCR alpha and beta repertoires from monozygotic twins, unrelated adults of various ages and cord blood were deep-sequenced to test whether fetal clonotypes persist. To rule out contamination, the twin experiments were replicated at different times with different library preparation protocols. Results the study describes overall, beyond this receptor: In monozygotic twins, out-of-frame TCR alpha sharing was systematically underestimated by recombination models, although the models agreed with sharing between unrelated individuals. Compared with coincidental sharing between unrelated individuals, out-of-frame TCR alpha sequences shared between twins had an excess of sequences with low generation probability. Abundant cord blood beta clonotypes had fewer insertions, young adult naive repertoires showed a similar but weaker trend, and memory repertoires showed no such trend. Invariant T cells such as MAIT and iNKT could partly confound zero-insertion analyses, though diverse VJ usage argued against this for most clonotypes. Conclusions relied on cross-sectional statistical analysis, since the same donors could not be followed over many years. The excess sharing between twins in beta out-of-frame sequences was weaker because fewer shared sequences reduced the signal-to-noise ratio.

The CDR3, from cysteine to phenylalanine, totals 15 residues. The read is trimmed to its CDR3 DNA, 45 bases read in frame from base 1. From the germline V gene, CDR1 is KGHDR and CDR2 is SFDVKD. The germline V end is reduced by 5 bases and the J end by 6 bases; junction bases left unmatched: 5. Preparation of the library involved 5' RACE. The sequencing machine was an Illumina HiSeq 2000. A universal primer binding site was added through template switching, and the final cDNA carried a unique molecular identifier so that TCR cDNA molecules could be counted accurately. Specific primers in the conserved constant-segment region were used to synthesize first-strand cDNA for TCR alpha and beta chains. Each cDNA library was double barcoded, with a SMART-Mk sample barcode plus Illumina barcodes, to control for contamination. TruSeq adapter sequences, together with Illumina sample barcodes, were added in two successive PCR steps. The Illumina HiSeq platform was used with custom primers to sequence TCR alpha and beta cDNA libraries. Per the authors' processing: Unique molecular identifiers were extracted from raw reads with MiGEC, and CDR3 positions were determined with MiXCR. Recombination models were inferred per individual with the repgenHMM and IGoR tools using an EM algorithm. The analysis of shared clonotypes was done with the tcR package in R, with sharing normalized by the product of cloneset sizes. Out-of-frame nonproductive sequences were analyzed to study raw recombination free of thymic and clonal selection effects. Starting from the raw public reads, TCRdb applied fastp trimming at Q25, assembled clones with MiXCR and retained in-frame beta chains. Every CDR3 protein is listed once, alongside the most common genes and DNA of its rows. The V and J calls come from TCRdb's annotation, not from the publication. A total of 460,000 or so distinct CDR3 sequences appear in this sample, over 12% of them only once. Roughly 0.56% of the sample is taken by the ten largest.

All donors were healthy Caucasians. The twin cohort comprised three pairs of female monozygotic twins, all aged roughly 18 to 30 years. Positive isolation kits from Invitrogen were used to isolate the CD4+ and CD8+ T cell populations. This clonotype showed up many times. Its antigen is not yet known. Base qualities were left out, and no much larger clone turns up one base away. The sample also formed part of further work on yellow fever vaccine responses in identical twins. As that second paper reports: According to the authors, in identical twins the way T cells responded to vaccination appeared partly convergent and partly personalized. Focusing on identical twins, the study followed the T cell clones that responded to the vaccine, and did so with precision.

Sequenced input: CD4+ T cells sorted from blood. This receptor was taken from a woman aged 18-29 years in good health. The rearranged chain carries TRBV24-1 and TRBJ2-1, and TRBD2 aligns with 11 junction nucleotides. The nucleotide sequence is given as TGTGCCACCAGTGGCCCTAGCGGGAGGACCAATGAGCAGTTCTTC. This encodes CATSGPSGRTNEQFF.